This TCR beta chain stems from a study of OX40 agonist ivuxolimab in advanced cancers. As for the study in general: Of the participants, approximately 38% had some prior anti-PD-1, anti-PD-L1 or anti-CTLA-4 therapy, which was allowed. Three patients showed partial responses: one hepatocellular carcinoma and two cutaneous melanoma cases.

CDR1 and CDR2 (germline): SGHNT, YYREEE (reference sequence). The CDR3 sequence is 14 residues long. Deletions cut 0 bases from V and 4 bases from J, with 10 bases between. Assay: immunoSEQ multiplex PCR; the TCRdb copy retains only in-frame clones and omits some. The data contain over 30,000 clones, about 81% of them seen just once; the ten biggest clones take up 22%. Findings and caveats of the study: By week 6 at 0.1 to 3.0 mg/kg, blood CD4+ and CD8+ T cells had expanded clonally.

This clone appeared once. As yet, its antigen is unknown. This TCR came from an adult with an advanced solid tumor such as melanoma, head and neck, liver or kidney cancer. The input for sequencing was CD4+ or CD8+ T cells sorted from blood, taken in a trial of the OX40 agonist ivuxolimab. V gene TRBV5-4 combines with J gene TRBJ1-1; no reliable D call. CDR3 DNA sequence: TGTGCCAGCAGCTTGGTTGGGGAAGGCACTGAAGCTTTCTTT. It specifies CASSLVGEGTEAFF.